Below, 13 T cell receptor beta chains from the same sample are listed, as sequenced in a study of CD8+ T cells in alopecia areata. Treatment indicated: oral pan-JAK inhibitor, 5-10 mg twice daily. RNA extraction and reverse transcription yielded cDNA as sequencing template. The assay was immunoSEQ multiplex PCR, and TCRdb's table has in-frame clones only and misses some. Seen here are around 140,000 clones, around 86% observed once, and the top ten hold less than 15%. Material: CD8+ T cells sorted from blood, obtained at week 4, from a patient treated with tofacitinib. These receptors all come from a human donor with alopecia areata.

This clone was counted between two and nine times. Germline and junction disagree at one end, which may indicate a read error. The rearrangement links TRBV27 to TRBJ2-4, with 13 bases identical to TRBD2. CDR1 and CDR2 from the germline V gene are MNHEY and SMNVEV (reference sequence). The CDR3 sequence is 17 residues long. In DNA form, the CDR3 reads TGTGCCAGCAGCCCCGGCGGGGGGACTAGCGGGACGTTACCCTTGGCATTC. This sequence encodes CASSPGGGTSGTLPLAF.

The genes are TRBV13 and TRBJ2-7; TRBD1 matches 8 bases. The germline CDR1 and CDR2 sequences are PRHDT and FYEKMQ (reference sequence). The ends lost 3 bases at V and 3 bases at J; junction bases unmatched: 4. The CDR3 contains 14 residues. The CDR3 sequence: CASSFGQGIYEQYF. DNA of the CDR3: TGTGCCAGCAGCTTCGGACAGGGTATCTACGAGCAGTACTTC.

The V call is TRBV27, the J call TRBJ2-7; the match to TRBD1 covers 8 bases. The V gene's germline CDR1 is MNHEY and CDR2 SMNVEV (reference sequence). The V gene end was trimmed by 6 bases and the J gene end by 10 bases; junction bases not matched to a gene: 8. CDR3 size: 12 residues. The CDR3 sequence: CASSGQGPFQYF. The CDR3 bases are TGTGCCAGCAGCGGACAGGGCCCCTTTCAGTACTTC.

J is TRBJ2-7 and V is TRBV5-1, with 8 bases fitting TRBD2. J was trimmed by 3 bases and V by 3 bases; bases with no gene match: 2. The CDR3 runs to 13 residues. Germline values: CDR1 SGHRS, CDR2 YFSETQ. Here the CDR3 reads CASSSTSVYEQYF. The CDR3 DNA sequence: TGCGCCAGCAGCTCGACTAGCGTCTACGAGCAGTACTTC.

This clone was seen a single time. The chain carries TRBV14 and TRBJ2-6, with D unresolved. CDR3 length equals 17 residues. V shed 1 base and J shed 0 bases, with 10 bases lying between them. Germline V gene data show CDR1 as SGHDN and CDR2 as FVKESK. CDR3 residues: CASSQAGSTSGANVLTF. The CDR3 bases are TGTGCCAGCAGCCAAGCCGGGTCAACCTCTGGGGCCAACGTCCTGACTTTC.

The CDR3 DNA sequence: TGTGCCAGCCAAGGACAGGGAGCCGGGGAGCTGTTTTTT. It translates to CASQGQGAGELFF. This chain links TRBV2 with TRBJ2-2; 8 nucleotides agree with TRBD1. The junction had 5 bases not matched to a gene; V was cut back by 8 bases and J by 6 bases. CDR1 SNHLY and CDR2 FYNNEI come from the germline V gene. The CDR3 has 13 residues.

V gene TRBV29-1 combines with J gene TRBJ1-1; a weak D match, TRBD1 (6 bases). V lost 0 bases, J lost 0 bases, and 14 bases lay in between. The CDR3 is 16 residues long. Per germline, CDR1 SQVTM and CDR2 ANQGSEA. This chain's CDR3 is CSVEDPGTTMNTEAFF. The CDR3 DNA sequence: TGCAGCGTTGAAGACCCCGGGACAACCATGAACACTGAAGCTTTCTTT.

The V call is TRBV29-1, the J call TRBJ2-2, with D possibly called TRBD1 or TRBD2 (5 bases each). V was pared by 5 bases and J by 1 base, with 14 bases between. CDR1 SQVTM and CDR2 ANQGSEA come from the germline V gene. The CDR3 is 15 residues long. This chain's CDR3 is CSVQWAGRNTGELFF. CDR3 in DNA: TGCAGCGTTCAGTGGGCAGGGAGGAACACCGGGGAGCTGTTTTTT.

In regard to this clone: This sequence may be a read error, since a much larger clone differs from it by one base. In DNA, the CDR3 is TGTGCCAGCAGTAACACAGATACGCAGTATTTT. Protein product: CASSNTDTQYF. The chain recombines TRBV6-5 with TRBJ2-3, with no clear D. The ends were cut back, 5 bases at V and 2 bases at J, with 2 bases in the middle. This CDR3 spans 11 amino acids. CDR1 is MNHEY and CDR2 is SVGAGI in the germline V gene.

V and J are TRBV27 and TRBJ2-2; the D gene is possibly TRBD2 (6 bases). This CDR3 region has 16 residues. Germline CDR1 is MNHEY and CDR2 is SMNVEV (reference sequence). V was shortened by 5 bases and J by 5 bases, with 18 bases between the two germline ends. CDR3 nucleotides: TGTGCCAGCAGTGAGACATCGAAGGGAGGTACCGGGGAGCTGTTTTTT. This sequence encodes CASSETSKGGTGELFF.

The rearrangement joins TRBV19 to TRBJ2-7; no clear D. Trimming took off 1 base at V and 0 bases at J, with 10 bases between the two ends. Looked up from germline, CDR1 is LNHDA and CDR2 is SQIVND (reference sequence). The CDR3 totals 15 residues. The CDR3 here is CASSIADGSSYEQYF. The CDR3 nucleotides read TGTGCCAGTAGTATAGCTGACGGAAGCTCCTACGAGCAGTACTTC. Combining the CDR3 with reference TRBV19 and TRBJ2-7 gives the whole variable domain DGGITQSPKYLFRKEGQNVTLSCEQNLNHDAMYWYRQDPGQGLRLIYYSQIVNDFQKGDIAEGYSVSREKKESFPLTVTSAQKNPTAFYLCASSIADGSSYEQYFGPGTRLTVT.

V and J are TRBV21-1 and TRBJ2-5; the DNA was not used to check the table's D call, TRBD2. TRBV21-1 is a pseudogene locus. The CDR3 length is 16 residues. CDR3 DNA: TGTGCCAGCAGCAAAGCGTCCGGACTAGCGGGAGAGACCCAGTACTTC. Its translation: CASSKASGLAGETQYF.

The rearrangement uses TRBV7-9 and TRBJ1-1; tentative D call: TRBD1 (5 bases). Germline CDR1 reads SEHNR; CDR2 reads FQNEAQ (reference sequence). The CDR3 contains 13 residues. The ends were cut back, 4 bases at V and 2 bases at J, with 8 bases in the middle. The CDR3 bases are TGTGCCAGCAGCTCCGACAGTAACACTGAAGCTTTCTTT. This gives the protein CASSSDSNTEAFF. Using reference TRBV7-9 and TRBJ1-1 for the parts outside the CDR3, the full variable domain is DTGVSQNPRHKITKRGQNVTFRCDPISEHNRLYWYRQTLGQGPEFLTYFQNEAQLEKSRLLSDRFSAERPKGSFSTLEIQRTEQGDSAMYLCASSSDSNTEAFFGQGTRLTVV.